Shown below are 23 T cell receptor beta chains from a single sample sequenced in a study of OX40 agonist ivuxolimab in advanced cancers. Generated by immunoSEQ multiplex PCR, the TCRdb table keeps only in-frame clones and is missing some. The sample shows about 72,000 clones, roughly 90% of them seen only once. This material consisted of CD4+ or CD8+ T cells sorted from blood, taken in a trial of the OX40 agonist ivuxolimab. Receptors were obtained from an adult with an advanced solid tumor such as melanoma, head and neck, liver or kidney cancer.

The chain employs TRBV6-1 and TRBJ2-2, with D maybe TRBD2 (5 bases). The CDR3 length is 13 residues. The germline V and J ends were trimmed by 2 bases and 4 bases, with 5 bases remaining between them. Per germline, CDR1 MNHNS and CDR2 SASEGT. CDR3 sequence: CASSESGTGELFF. CDR3 DNA sequence: TGTGCCAGCAGTGAAAGCGGCACCGGGGAGCTGTTTTTT.

The chain couples TRBV18 to TRBJ2-7; TRBD1 matches at 8 bases. CDR1 is KGHSH and CDR2 is LQKENI in the germline V gene. The junction had 8 bases not matched to a gene; V was cut back by 1 base and J by 6 bases. This CDR3 spans 15 amino acids. The CDR3 coding sequence is TGTGCCAGCTCACCACTAGGACAGGGATCGGTCGAGCAGTACTTC. It specifies CASSPLGQGSVEQYF.

V and J are TRBV11-3 and TRBJ2-2; a possible D gene is TRBD1 (7 bases). Between the trimmed V and J ends, which lost 3 bases and 3 bases, there was a span of 20 bases. The CDR3 length is 18 residues. Germline V gives CDR1 SGHNT, CDR2 YENEEA. Here the CDR3 reads CASSFDREAPGHTGELFF. The CDR3 DNA sequence: TGTGCCAGCAGCTTCGACAGGGAGGCCCCGGGTCACACCGGGGAGCTGTTTTTT.

The chain combines TRBV19 with TRBJ2-7; 9 positions match TRBD2. The CDR3 consists of 13 residues. CDR1 LNHDA and CDR2 SQIVND come from the germline V gene (reference sequence). V gave up 8 bases and J gave up 2 bases; unmatched junction bases: 4. The CDR3 reads CASSGLATYEQYF. For the CDR3, the DNA is TGTGCCAGTTCCGGACTAGCGACCTACGAGCAGTACTTC.

This clone showed up just a few times. The rearrangement joins TRBV20-1 to TRBJ1-2; perhaps TRBD1 as D (5 bases). Trimming cost V 5 bases and J 6 bases, with 10 bases left between them. CDR1 DFQATT and CDR2 SNEGSKA come from the germline V gene (reference sequence). The CDR3 totals 11 residues. As DNA, the CDR3 is TGCAGTGCTGGCCGGGGCGATGGCTACACCTTC. This gives the protein CSAGRGDGYTF.

The CDR3 region is CATSRDRGPFGDTQYF. DNA for the CDR3: TGTGCCACCAGCAGAGATCGGGGGCCCTTTGGGGATACGCAGTATTTT. This chain links TRBV15 with TRBJ2-3; D is possibly TRBD1 or TRBD2 (6 bases each). This CDR3 has 16 amino acids. Germline V CDR1 and CDR2: LNHNV, YYDKDF (reference sequence). Trimming pared 0 bases from V and 6 bases from J, leaving 16 bases between.

The chain employs TRBV6-5 and TRBJ1-2, with a weak D call TRBD1 (6 bases). Trimming took off 9 bases at V and 0 bases at J, with 11 bases between the two ends. Per germline, CDR1 MNHEY and CDR2 SVGAGI. The CDR3 is 13 residues long. CDR3 in DNA: TGTGCCAGTCGCCGACAGGCTAACTATGGCTACACCTTC. It yields the protein CASRRQANYGYTF.

CDR3 nucleotides: TGCGCCAGCAGCCAGCATTCACAGGGTAGTTATGGCTACACCTTC. It translates to CASSQHSQGSYGYTF. J is TRBJ1-2 and V is TRBV4-1; tentative D call: TRBD1 (6 bases). Germline V gene sequence: CDR1 MGHRA, CDR2 YSYEKL. This CDR3 has 15 residues. Trimming removed 3 bases from V and 5 bases from J, with 16 bases in between.

The chain has TRBV28 and TRBJ1-2; TRBD1 is a possible D gene (5 bases). The germline gives CDR1 MDHEN, CDR2 SYDVKM. With 2 bases removed from V and 7 bases from J, the gap between germline ends came to 14 bases. The CDR3 totals 14 residues. The CDR3: CASSLRVWGLGYTF. The CDR3 bases are TGTGCCAGCAGTTTACGGGTTTGGGGCCTTGGCTACACCTTC.

J is TRBJ2-7 and V is TRBV13; D remains unclear. The ends were cut back, 1 base at V and 4 bases at J, with 14 bases in the middle. The germline V gene encodes CDR1 PRHDT and CDR2 FYEKMQ (reference sequence). CDR3 length equals 15 residues. CDR3 protein: CASSLAWDLPYEQYF. For the CDR3, the DNA is TGTGCCAGCAGCTTAGCCTGGGATTTACCTTACGAGCAGTACTTC. The complete variable domain, with remaining parts taken from reference TRBV13 and TRBJ2-7, reads AAGVIQSPRHLIKEKRETATLKCYPIPRHDTVYWYQQGPGQDPQFLISFYEKMQSDKGSIPDRFSAQQFSDYHSELNMSSLELGDSALYFCASSLAWDLPYEQYFGPGTRLTVT.

This sequence joins TRBV29-1 and TRBJ2-7; D is unclear. The CDR3 spans 11 residues. Germline CDR1 and CDR2: SQVTM and ANQGSEA. The V end lost 4 bases, the J end lost 7 bases, and 11 bases lay between the germline ends. This CDR3 is CSVGRSREQYF. In nucleotides, the CDR3 is TGCAGCGTTGGGAGATCGCGAGAGCAGTACTTC.

The chain employs TRBV5-6 and TRBJ2-3; D unclear. V was clipped by 2 bases and J by 5 bases, with 6 bases between them. Germline lookup yields CDR1 SGHDT and CDR2 YYEEEE. CDR3 length: 12 residues. CDR3 sequence reads: CASSFKRDTQYF. The CDR3 region has the DNA TGTGCCAGCAGCTTTAAAAGAGATACGCAGTATTTT.

V gene TRBV5-1 combines with J gene TRBJ1-6, with D maybe TRBD1 (5 bases). This CDR3 has 13 amino acids. V lost 2 bases, J lost 17 bases, and 17 bases lay in between. Germline CDR1 reads SGHRS; CDR2 reads YFSETQ. CDR3 amino acids: CASSFMGGEKVHF. The DNA for the CDR3 is TGCGCCAGCAGCTTCATGGGAGGGGAAAAGGTCCACTTT.

This clone was picked up a small number of times. V gene TRBV27 combines with J gene TRBJ1-5, with D uncertain. The CDR3 is made up of 13 amino acids. V was clipped by 6 bases and J by 3 bases, with 9 bases between them. The germline V gene encodes CDR1 MNHEY and CDR2 SMNVEV (reference sequence). The CDR3 DNA reads TGTGCCAGCAGCCAGACCAACAATCAGCCCCAGCATTTT. It codes for CASSQTNNQPQHF.

V is TRBV6-5 and J is TRBJ1-5; D is perhaps TRBD1 (5 bases). Germline values: CDR1 MNHEY, CDR2 SVGAGI. V dropped 0 bases and J dropped 6 bases, with 12 bases sitting between them. This CDR3 is 15 amino acids long. Here the CDR3 DNA reads TGTGCCAGCAGTTACTCAGACAGATCCGGTCAGCCCCAGCATTTT. Protein: CASSYSDRSGQPQHF.

This chain connects TRBV11-3 to TRBJ2-7; D is unclear. Trimming shortened V by 2 bases and J by 5 bases, and 10 bases separated the two germline ends. Germline CDR1 is SGHNT and CDR2 is YENEEA. The CDR3 has 13 residues. The CDR3 is CASSLNHNDEQYF. In DNA form, the CDR3 reads TGTGCCAGCAGCTTAAACCACAACGACGAGCAGTACTTC. The variable domain in full, with the rest retrieved from reference TRBV11-3 and TRBJ2-7, is EAGVVQSPRYKIIEKKQPVAFWCNPISGHNTLYWYLQNLGQGPELLIRYENEEAVDDSQLPKDRFSAERLKGVDSTLKIQPAELGDSAVYLCASSLNHNDEQYFGPGTRLTVT.

The chain carries TRBV5-5 and TRBJ2-1; 9 bases match TRBD1. Germline V gene lookup returns CDR1 SGHKS and CDR2 YYEKEE (reference sequence). The CDR3 spans 14 residues. V shed 2 bases and J 9 bases; nucleotides not matched to a gene: 6. As DNA, the CDR3 is TGTGCCAGCAGCTTTACAGGGGGCGAGGGTGAGCAGTTCTTC. This sequence encodes CASSFTGGEGEQFF.

The chain joins TRBV5-1 to TRBJ1-6; a weak D match, TRBD1 (5 bases). V dropped 2 bases and J dropped 7 bases, with 16 bases sitting between them. Germline-derived CDR1 and CDR2 are SGHRS and YFSETQ. The CDR3 extends over 16 amino acids. The CDR3 protein is CASSLNAPGLNSPLHF. CDR3 DNA: TGCGCCAGCAGCTTAAACGCTCCGGGACTAAATTCACCCCTCCACTTT.

V is TRBV18 and J is TRBJ1-4, with 12 positions matching TRBD1. The CDR3 totals 15 residues. V shed 3 bases and J 10 bases; nucleotides not matched to a gene: 6. Per germline, CDR1 KGHSH and CDR2 LQKENI. The CDR3 loop reads CASSPSGTGGGKLFF. CDR3 coding DNA: TGTGCCAGCTCACCTTCCGGGACAGGGGGCGGAAAACTGTTTTTT. The full variable domain, in which reference TRBV18 and TRBJ1-4 provide the parts outside the CDR3, is NAGVMQNPRHLVRRRGQEARLRCSPMKGHSHVYWYRQLPEEGLKFMVYLQKENIIDESGMPKERFSAEFPKEGPSILRIQQVVRGDSAAYFCASSPSGTGGGKLFFGSGTQLSVL.

V gene TRBV7-9 combines with J gene TRBJ1-2; a possible D gene is TRBD1 (5 bases). This CDR3 is built from 14 residues. The germline V gene encodes CDR1 SEHNR and CDR2 FQNEAQ (reference sequence). V dropped 1 base and J dropped 3 bases, with 9 bases sitting between them. The CDR3 here is CASSLGGSDYGYTF. Here the CDR3 DNA reads TGTGCCAGCAGCTTAGGGGGCTCGGACTATGGCTACACCTTC.

This clone was found once. The chain couples TRBV4-1 to TRBJ1-4; TRBD1 is a possible D gene (5 bases). The ends were cut back, 0 bases at V and 6 bases at J, with 17 bases in the middle. Germline V lookup: CDR1 MGHRA, CDR2 YSYEKL. The CDR3 sequence is 17 residues long. The CDR3 region has the DNA TGCGCCAGCAGCCAAGACCCCCCAGGGATTGGGGATGAAAAACTGTTTTTT. Translating it yields CASSQDPPGIGDEKLFF.

The rearrangement uses TRBV5-4 and TRBJ2-1; 12 bases match TRBD2. V lost 4 bases and J lost 7; bases outside the gene matches: 6. Germline V gives CDR1 SGHNT, CDR2 YYREEE (reference sequence). The CDR3 length is 15 residues. CDR3 bases: TGTGCCAGCAGCCACGGACTAGCGGGGTTTAATGAGCAGTTCTTC. Its protein product is CASSHGLAGFNEQFF.

The chain uses TRBV4-2 and TRBJ1-5; no clear D. Germline loops: CDR1 LGHNA, CDR2 YNFKEQ. The V end lost 4 bases, the J end lost 6 bases, and 10 bases lay between the germline ends. The CDR3 length is 13 residues. The CDR3 nucleotides are TGTGCCAGCAGCCGCCCGCCCCGTCAGCCCCAGCATTTT. Its protein product is CASSRPPRQPQHF.